This entry concerns a single T cell receptor (beta chain). Categorization into cohorts depended on clinical history that participants reported. The V end lost 4 bases, the J end lost 7 bases, and 13 bases lay between the germline ends. Per germline, CDR1 LGHNA and CDR2 YSLEER. The CDR3 contains 13 residues. This record belongs to a study of blood T cell repertoires in COVID-19. Background on the study: Acute-phase and convalescent COVID-19 samples originated in the United States, Italy and Spain. Nucleic acid was either cDNA or gDNA, and it came from T cells, B-cell-depleted T cells, or PBMCs.

Assay used: immunoSEQ multiplex PCR; TCRdb lists only in-frame clones, some missing. The sample has over 300,000 clones, 80% to 90% seen once. The rearrangement uses TRBV4-3 and TRBJ1-2; D possibly corresponds to TRBD1 (5 bases). The sample taken for sequencing was PBMCs or T cells enriched from blood (not recorded which). This receptor was identified in a young man who had recovered from COVID-19. The CDR3 here is CASSRGLLGGYTF. CDR3 DNA: TGCGCCAGCAGCCGGGGACTTTTGGGTGGCTACACCTTC.